What follows are 22 T cell receptor beta chains derived from one specimen sequenced in a study of neoadjuvant anti-PD-1 for oral cavity cancer. TCRdb's table, derived via immunoSEQ multiplex PCR, lists solely in-frame clones and lacks some. The table lists some 6,900 clones, roughly three quarters of them singletons. The sample consisted of PBMCs, taken before nivolumab (anti-PD-1) treatment. Source of these receptors: a person aged 35-79 years with oral cavity squamous cell carcinoma.

The table lists this clone with a few counts. The J gene is TRBJ2-3, the V gene TRBV5-6; perhaps TRBD1 as D (5 bases). Per the germline V gene, CDR1 is SGHDT and CDR2 is YYEEEE. V lost 3 bases to trimming and J lost 0 bases, with 14 bases between them. The CDR3 extends over 16 amino acids. The CDR3 sequence is CASSWGQPTSTDTQYF. The CDR3 DNA is TGTGCCAGCAGCTGGGGCCAGCCTACTAGCACAGATACGCAGTATTTT.

V and J are TRBV7-2 and TRBJ1-2; D might be TRBD1 (5 bases). The CDR3 length is 14 residues. Trimming left V 7 bases short and J 4 bases short, with 16 bases between. From germline, CDR1 is SGHTA and CDR2 FQGNSA. The CDR3 is CASTPGGGSYGYTF. The CDR3 coding sequence is TGTGCCAGCACCCCGGGCGGGGGAAGCTATGGCTACACCTTC.

CDR3 protein: CASSGTGDTGELFF. CDR3 bases: TGTGCCAGCAGTGGGACAGGGGACACCGGGGAGCTGTTTTTT. The gene calls are TRBV25-1 and TRBJ2-2; 9 bases align to TRBD1. The trim removed 4 bases at V and 3 bases at J, leaving 0 bases unmatched. CDR1 MGHDK and CDR2 SYGVNS come from the germline V gene. This CDR3 has 14 amino acids.

The chain combines TRBV19 with TRBJ1-5; 9 nucleotides align to TRBD1. CDR1 is LNHDA and CDR2 is SQIVND in the germline V gene (reference sequence). There are 15 residues in the CDR3. V dropped 4 bases and J dropped 2; count of bases not matched to a gene: 3. The chain's CDR3 is CASSTRDRGNQPQHF. The CDR3 DNA reads as TGTGCCAGTAGTACCCGGGACAGGGGCAATCAGCCCCAGCATTTT.

A few counts support this clone. The chain is built from TRBV5-6 and TRBJ1-2; D is unclear. The CDR3 has 12 amino acids. Germline lookup yields CDR1 SGHDT and CDR2 YYEEEE. Between the trimmed V and J ends, which lost 0 bases and 4 bases, there was a span of 4 bases. CDR3 DNA: TGTGCCAGCAGCTTGGGCAGCTATGGCTACACCTTC. It encodes CASSLGSYGYTF.

This clone has only a few counts. V gene TRBV6-6 combines with J gene TRBJ2-7, with D uncertain. In germline, CDR1 is MNHNY, CDR2 SVGAGI (reference sequence). This CDR3 has 14 amino acids. With 0 bases removed from V and 3 bases from J, the gap between germline ends came to 9 bases. Here the CDR3 reads CASSYSLIGYEQYF. As DNA, the CDR3 is TGTGCCAGCAGTTACTCCCTCATTGGCTACGAGCAGTACTTC.

V is TRBV7-2 and J is TRBJ2-1; 9 bases fit TRBD2. This CDR3 contains 15 residues. V was pared by 1 base and J by 4 bases, with 2 bases of the junction left unmatched. CDR1 SGHTA and CDR2 FQGNSA come from the germline V gene. CDR3 in amino acids: CASSLGAGGYNEQFF. CDR3 coding DNA: TGTGCCAGCAGCTTAGGAGCGGGGGGTTACAATGAGCAGTTCTTC. The full variable domain, rest sourced from reference TRBV7-2 and TRBJ2-1, is GAGVSQSPSNKVTEKGKDVELRCDPISGHTALYWYRQSLGQGLEFLIYFQGNSAPDKSGLPSDRFSAERTGGSVSTLTIQRTQQEDSAVYLCASSLGAGGYNEQFFGPGTRLTVL.

The chain's CDR3 is CASSLSGTGGDNEQFF. In DNA form, the CDR3 reads TGTGCCAGCAGTTTATCTGGGACAGGGGGGGACAATGAGCAGTTCTTC. The J gene is TRBJ2-1, the V gene TRBV28; TRBD1 matches 11 bases. Germline V gives CDR1 MDHEN, CDR2 SYDVKM. Trimming cost V 1 base and J 5 bases; bases outside gene matches: 4. The CDR3 has 16 amino acids. Looking up the rest from reference TRBV28 and TRBJ2-1 gives the full variable domain: DVKVTQSSRYLVKRTGEKVFLECVQDMDHENMFWYRQDPGLGLRLIYFSYDVKMKEKGDIPEGYSVSREKKERFSLILESASTNQTSMYLCASSLSGTGGDNEQFFGPGTRLTVL.

The chain recombines TRBV29-1 with TRBJ1-1, with TRBD1 matching 8 bases. Germline values: CDR1 SQVTM, CDR2 ANQGSEA. Trimming at V came to 4 bases and at J to 4 bases, leaving 8 bases not matched to a gene. This CDR3 spans 14 amino acids. The CDR3 region is CSVATPRGRTEAFF. CDR3 DNA sequence: TGCAGCGTTGCAACACCCAGGGGGCGCACTGAAGCTTTCTTT.

This chain uses TRBV6-1 with TRBJ2-5; 9 bases are a match to TRBD1. Germline V gene lookup returns CDR1 MNHNS and CDR2 SASEGT. The CDR3 totals 14 residues. J lost 4 bases, V lost 1 base, and 1 base had no gene match. CDR3 DNA: TGTGCCAGCAGTGAAGGGACAGGGGTAGAGACCCAGTACTTC. Translated: CASSEGTGVETQYF.

The rearrangement links TRBV5-1 to TRBJ2-5, with TRBD1 identical over 7 bases. The length of the CDR3 is 15 residues. J gave up 2 bases and V 0 bases, and 4 bases lay outside the gene matches. Germline V CDR1 and CDR2: SGHRS, YFSETQ. DNA for the CDR3: TGCGCCAGCAGCTTGGCGGGACAGCTGCAAGAGACCCAGTACTTC. Translated, it gives CASSLAGQLQETQYF.

The rearrangement uses TRBV7-7 and TRBJ2-7; no reliable D call. The CDR3 consists of 13 residues. The V gene lost 0 bases and the J gene lost 6 bases, with 9 bases spanning the gap. CDR1 is SSHAT, CDR2 FNYEAQ, per germline (reference sequence). This CDR3 reads CASSLARVGEQYF. The CDR3 nucleotides read TGTGCCAGCAGCTTAGCGCGTGTGGGCGAGCAGTACTTC.

V and J are TRBV19 and TRBJ1-1; D remains unclear. Trimming shortened V by 7 bases and J by 1 base, and 7 bases separated the two germline ends. This CDR3 region has 12 residues. Germline V CDR1 and CDR2: LNHDA, SQIVND (reference sequence). CDR3 DNA: TGTGCCAGTAATCGGTGGAACACTGAAGCTTTCTTT. Translation gives CASNRWNTEAFF.

The CDR3 protein is CASSQGTSGYYNEQFF. Written as DNA, the CDR3 is TGTGCCAGCAGCCAAGGAACTAGCGGATACTACAATGAGCAGTTCTTC. The chain is built from TRBV7-3 and TRBJ2-1; TRBD2 aligns across 8 bases. This CDR3 has 16 residues. CDR1 is SGHTA, CDR2 FQGTGA, per germline. V lost 5 bases and J lost 3; bases outside the gene matches: 9.

In this sample, this clone turned up once. The rearrangement uses TRBV7-9 and TRBJ1-2, with a tentative D call TRBD1 (5 bases). Germline CDR1 and CDR2: SEHNR and FQNEAQ (reference sequence). The length of the CDR3 is 14 residues. With 4 bases removed from V and 4 bases from J, the gap between germline ends came to 13 bases. DNA for the CDR3: TGTGCCAGCAGCTCCGGGACGGAAGGCTATGGCTACACCTTC. This encodes CASSSGTEGYGYTF.

The chain recombines TRBV4-1 with TRBJ1-2; 8 bases agree with TRBD1. In germline, CDR1 is MGHRA, CDR2 YSYEKL. This CDR3 is 17 amino acids long. Germline trimming cut 4 bases from V and 0 bases from J; bases unmatched to any gene: 10. The CDR3 DNA follows: TGCGCCAGCAGCCCATGGGGACAGGTCCTGCCTAACTATGGCTACACCTTC. Translated: CASSPWGQVLPNYGYTF.

The chain joins TRBV15 to TRBJ2-7, with D perhaps TRBD1 (6 bases). Trimming left V 5 bases short and J 0 bases short, with 11 bases between. The germline V gene has CDR1 LNHNV and CDR2 YYDKDF (reference sequence). The CDR3 consists of 14 residues. The CDR3 protein is CATSPAGASYEQYF. The CDR3 DNA sequence: TGTGCCACCAGCCCAGCAGGGGCCTCCTACGAGCAGTACTTC. Based on the CDR3 plus reference TRBV15 and TRBJ2-7, the full variable domain is DAMVIQNPRYQVTQFGKPVTLSCSQTLNHNVMYWYQQKSSQAPKLLFHYYDKDFNNEADTPDNFQSRRPNTSFCFLDIRSPGLGDTAMYLCATSPAGASYEQYFGPGTRLTVT.

This chain links TRBV7-2 with TRBJ1-2; TRBD1 is a possible D gene (5 bases). Germline V gives CDR1 SGHTA, CDR2 FQGNSA. V lost 2 bases and J lost 3, with 16 bases in between. The CDR3 totals 16 residues. The CDR3 is CASSLSRGEGYYGYTF. The CDR3 DNA reads TGTGCCAGCAGCTTAAGTAGAGGGGAGGGGTACTATGGCTACACCTTC.

The chain is built from TRBV7-3 and TRBJ2-1, with TRBD2 matching over 8 bases. Trimming removed 3 bases from V and 1 base from J; junction bases left unmatched: 5. The CDR3 runs 16 residues. The germline gives CDR1 SGHTA, CDR2 FQGTGA. CDR3 amino acids: CASSLSGGLSYNEQFF. CDR3 DNA: TGTGCCAGCAGCTTGAGCGGGGGTTTATCCTACAATGAGCAGTTCTTC.

V usage is TRBV7-8 and J usage is TRBJ2-7; D is perhaps TRBD1 or TRBD2 (6 bases each). Germline CDR1 reads SGHVS; CDR2 reads FQNEAQ. V gave up 1 base and J gave up 5 bases, with 12 bases separating them. The CDR3 has 14 residues. The CDR3 region is CASSLGGAMDEQYF. CDR3 in DNA: TGTGCCAGCAGCTTAGGGGGGGCGATGGACGAGCAGTACTTC.

The chain is built from TRBV6-5 and TRBJ2-7, with 7 positions matching TRBD1. Germline V lookup: CDR1 MNHEY, CDR2 SVGAGI. The CDR3 is 14 amino acids. After removal of 6 bases from V and 2 bases from J, the junction contained 7 bases not matched to a gene. CDR3 amino acids: CASSADRAPYEQYF. The CDR3 DNA follows: TGTGCCAGCAGCGCCGACAGGGCGCCCTACGAGCAGTACTTC.

V usage is TRBV9 and J usage is TRBJ2-6; D may be TRBD1 (6 bases). The CDR3 extends over 18 amino acids. The V gene lost 4 bases and the J gene lost 0 bases, with 17 bases spanning the gap. Per germline, CDR1 SGDLS and CDR2 YYNGEE. CDR3 region: CASSPRPGVSSGANVLTF. CDR3 DNA: TGTGCCAGCAGCCCTCGTCCAGGGGTAAGCTCTGGGGCCAACGTCCTGACTTTC.